The 2 T cell receptor beta chains in this list originate from one sample, sequenced in a study of blood T cell repertoires in COVID-19. Data came from immunoSEQ multiplex PCR; TCRdb stores just in-frame clones and leaves some out. Here the sample spans 100,000 to 150,000 clones, about 80% being singletons. Sequenced material: peripheral blood. All receptors come from a woman between 45 and 60 years old with acute or convalescent COVID-19.

This clone was seen once. V is TRBV18 and J is TRBJ2-1; D gene ambiguous. The CDR3 has 15 residues. The germline CDR1 and CDR2 sequences are KGHSH and LQKENI. V lost 2 bases and J 10 bases, leaving 18 bases between the germline ends. The CDR3 coding sequence is TGTGCCAGCTCACCATCCCGCGCAGGCCTTGGGGAGCAGTTCTTC. Residues: CASSPSRAGLGEQFF.

The chain joins TRBV9 to TRBJ2-1, with no clear D. Deletions cut 0 bases from V and 1 base from J, with 8 bases between. The CDR3 consists of 15 residues. Germline V lookup: CDR1 SGDLS, CDR2 YYNGEE. CDR3 sequence: CASSVDGASYNEQFF. As DNA, the CDR3 is TGTGCCAGCAGCGTAGATGGAGCGTCCTACAATGAGCAGTTCTTC.